Presented here are 26 T cell receptor beta chains from one specimen sequenced in a study of blood T cells in healthy people across ages. Together with a sample-barcoded 5' primer, a J-beta primer mix was included in a second PCR lasting roughly 6 to 12 cycles. Each CDR3 protein gets one entry after TCRdb re-called the 5' RACE reads with MiXCR. The repertoire holds about 1.7 million distinct CDR3 sequences, with roughly 27% as singletons. The sequencing input was blood. These TCRs come from a woman aged 25 to 39 in good health.

There are many counts of this clonotype. The gene calls are TRBV29-1 and TRBJ1-2; tentative D call: TRBD1 (5 bases). Germline V lookup: CDR1 SQVTM, CDR2 ANQGSEA. V gave up 7 bases and J gave up 5 bases, with 11 bases separating them. The CDR3 has 11 amino acids. CDR3 coding DNA: TGCAGCGCTGGGGGGGGTTATGGCTACACCTTC. Amino acids: CSAGGGYGYTF.

V usage is TRBV6-6 and J usage is TRBJ2-3; no reliable D call. The CDR3 runs 14 residues. Deletions cut 2 bases from V and 2 bases from J, with 8 bases between. The germline gives CDR1 MNHNY, CDR2 SVGAGI (reference sequence). This CDR3 reads CASSYALFTDTQYF. The CDR3 nucleotides read TGTGCCAGCAGTTACGCCCTCTTCACAGATACGCAGTATTTT.

V is TRBV11-2 and J is TRBJ2-5, with 9 bases fitting TRBD2. Germline V gene sequence: CDR1 SGHAT, CDR2 FQNNGV. Trimming took 2 bases from V and 3 from J; bases not matched to a gene: 4. The CDR3 has 15 residues. DNA of the CDR3: TGTGCCAGCAGCTTAAGGTCTAGCGGGGAAGAGACCCAGTACTTC. Its protein is CASSLRSSGEETQYF.

The sample holds many counts of this clonotype. The chain is built from TRBV12-3 or TRBV12-4 and TRBJ1-5, with D possibly TRBD1 on 5 matching bases. Trimming shortened V by 5 bases and J by 3 bases, and 8 bases separated the two germline ends. The CDR3 extends over 13 amino acids. The CDR3 spells CASSADNNQPQHF. As DNA, the CDR3 is TGTGCCAGCAGTGCGGACAACAATCAGCCCCAGCATTTT.

There are a few counts of this clonotype. The rearrangement joins TRBV7-6 to TRBJ2-3; 8 positions match TRBD2. CDR1 SGHVS and CDR2 FNYEAQ come from the germline V gene. This CDR3 contains 13 residues. The V gene end was trimmed by 5 bases and the J gene end by 11 bases; junction bases not matched to a gene: 9. CDR3 coding DNA: TGTGCCAGCAGCCCGAACCTAGCGGGCCTGCAGTATTTT. It translates to CASSPNLAGLQYF. Using reference TRBV7-6 and TRBJ2-3 for the parts outside the CDR3, the full variable domain is GAGVSQSPRYKVTKRGQDVALRCDPISGHVSLYWYRQALGQGPEFLTYFNYEAQQDKSGLPNDRFSAERPEGSISTLTIQRTEQRDSAMYRCASSPNLAGLQYFGPGTRLTVL.

The V and J genes are TRBV12-3 or TRBV12-4 and TRBJ2-7; 8 positions agree with TRBD1. Germline trimming cut 6 bases from V and 6 bases from J; bases unmatched to any gene: 4. This CDR3 has 12 amino acids. The CDR3 region is CASSWTGSEQYF. Written as DNA, the CDR3 is TGTGCCAGCAGCTGGACAGGGTCCGAGCAGTACTTC.

This clonotype has just a few counts. The chain carries TRBV11-2 and TRBJ1-2; 7 bases map to TRBD1. J lost 8 bases, V lost 4 bases, and 13 bases had no gene match. The germline V gene encodes CDR1 SGHAT and CDR2 FQNNGV. The CDR3 totals 15 residues. This CDR3 is CASSSDRVGPRGYTF. In DNA, the CDR3 is TGTGCCAGCAGCTCAGACAGGGTGGGTCCGCGGGGCTACACCTTC.

This sequence joins TRBV7-6 and TRBJ1-5; a weak D match, TRBD1 (6 bases). Trimming pared 4 bases from V and 4 bases from J, leaving 14 bases between. CDR1 is SGHVS and CDR2 is FNYEAQ in the germline V gene. The CDR3 covers 15 residues. The CDR3: CASSSETGPNQPQHF. For the CDR3, the DNA is TGTGCCAGCAGCTCTGAGACAGGCCCAAATCAGCCCCAGCATTTT.

CDR3 in amino acids: CASSARVQGNYGYTF. For the CDR3, the DNA is TGCGCCAGCAGCGCCCGGGTCCAGGGGAACTATGGCTACACCTTC. The rearrangement joins TRBV4-1 to TRBJ1-2, with D possibly matching TRBD1 (6 bases). Germline lookup yields CDR1 MGHRA and CDR2 YSYEKL. The CDR3 contains 15 residues. V shed 5 bases and J shed 2 bases, with 15 bases lying between them.

A word on this clonotype: The junction differs from germline at one of its ends, possibly a read error. The rearrangement links TRBV5-1 to TRBJ2-7; TRBD2 agrees at 12 bases. CDR1 is SGHRS, CDR2 YFSETQ, per germline. This CDR3 is built from 18 residues. For the CDR3, the DNA is TGCACCAGCAGCGCCGAACTAGCGGGAGGCCTCGGGTCCTACGAGCAGTACTTC. Translated: CTSSAELAGGLGSYEQYF. The full variable domain, in which reference TRBV5-1 and TRBJ2-7 provide the parts outside the CDR3, is KAGVTQTPRYLIKTRGQQVTLSCSPISGHRSVSWYQQTPGQGLQFLFEYFSETQRNKGNFPGRFSGRQFSNSRSEMNVSTLELGDSALYLCTSSAELAGGLGSYEQYFGPGTRLTVT.

The table lists this clonotype with many counts. The genes are TRBV5-4 and TRBJ1-2; D remains ambiguous. The length of the CDR3 is 12 residues. The ends were cut back, 6 bases at V and 4 bases at J, with 10 bases in the middle. The germline V gene encodes CDR1 SGHNT and CDR2 YYREEE (reference sequence). This CDR3 is CASKGLTYGYTF. In DNA form, the CDR3 reads TGTGCCAGCAAAGGACTGACCTATGGCTACACCTTC.

Comments on this clonotype: A much larger clone sits a single nucleotide away, making a read error possible. The chain employs TRBV5-1 and TRBJ2-7, with 10 bases fitting TRBD1. Trimming cost V 4 bases and J 6 bases; bases outside gene matches: 13. Germline V lookup: CDR1 SGHRS, CDR2 YFSETQ. CDR3 length: 16 amino acids. DNA of the CDR3: TGCGCCAGCAGCCCGTTGCCCAGACAGGGGGCGGGCGAGCAGTACTTC. This encodes CASSPLPRQGAGEQYF.

In regard to this clonotype: One end of the junction is discordant with germline, which a read error may explain. This chain uses TRBV12-3 or TRBV12-4 with TRBJ2-1; 16 bases line up with TRBD2. The CDR3 is 17 amino acids. The CDR3 DNA sequence: TGTGTCAGCAGTCCGCCGGGACTAGCGGGAGGGCCCTCTGAGCAGTTCTTC. Translated, it gives CVSSPPGLAGGPSEQFF.

The chain couples TRBV15 to TRBJ2-5; TRBD1 might be the D (5 bases). V was trimmed by 3 bases and J by 1 base, leaving 12 bases between them. This CDR3 has 15 residues. Germline CDR1 reads LNHNV; CDR2 reads YYDKDF (reference sequence). CDR3 residues: CATSSAGFSQETQYF. Written as DNA, the CDR3 is TGTGCCACCAGCAGTGCAGGGTTCTCCCAAGAGACCCAGTACTTC.

This clonotype was counted a few times. V is TRBV6-5 and J is TRBJ1-2, with D tentatively TRBD1 (5 bases). The CDR3 sequence is 15 residues long. CDR1 and CDR2 (germline): MNHEY, SVGAGI. With 0 bases removed from V and 5 bases from J, the gap between germline ends came to 13 bases. Written as DNA, the CDR3 is TGTGCCAGCAGTTACTCGAAGGGGATTGAGTATGGCTACACCTTC. It encodes CASSYSKGIEYGYTF.

Comments on this clonotype: A much larger clone lies one base from this, so it may be a read error. The rearrangement joins TRBV29-1 to TRBJ2-1; unclear D gene. The assigned J gene may be wrong: the sequence end matches TRBJ2-7 better. The CDR3 has 12 amino acids. Germline values: CDR1 SQVTM, CDR2 ANQGSEA. CDR3 region: CSGQRSYNEQYF. CDR3 nucleotide sequence: TGCAGCGGGCAACGCTCCTACAATGAGCAGTACTTC.

V gene TRBV3-1 combines with J gene TRBJ1-2; D gene ambiguous. The CDR3 length is 15 residues. Looked up from germline, CDR1 is LGHDT and CDR2 is YNNKEL (reference sequence). V was cut by 0 bases and J by 4 bases, with 12 bases left in between. CDR3 loop: CASSQDDGLSYGYTF. Written as DNA, the CDR3 is TGTGCCAGCAGCCAAGACGATGGACTCAGCTATGGCTACACCTTC. The variable domain in full, completed from reference TRBV3-1 and TRBJ1-2, reads DTAVSQTPKYLVTQMGNDKSIKCEQNLGHDTMYWYKQDSKKFLKIMFSYNNKELIINETVPNRFSPKSPDKAHLNLHINSLELGDSAVYFCASSQDDGLSYGYTFGSGTRLTVV.

The CDR3 region has the DNA TGTGCCAGCAGACCTCAGGGTAACTCCTACGAGCAGTACTTC. Encoded protein: CASRPQGNSYEQYF. This chain uses TRBV27 with TRBJ2-7; D perhaps matches TRBD1 (5 bases). From germline, CDR1 is MNHEY and CDR2 SMNVEV (reference sequence). Deletions cut 6 bases from V and 0 bases from J, with 12 bases between. The CDR3 loop spans 14 amino acids.

V is TRBV18 and J is TRBJ2-3; no reliable D call. V was clipped by 2 bases and J by 0 bases, with 9 bases between them. The germline CDR1 and CDR2 sequences are KGHSH and LQKENI. This CDR3 is 15 amino acids long. CDR3 nucleotides: TGTGCCAGCTCACCATCCGAGATTAGCACAGATACGCAGTATTTT. This codes for CASSPSEISTDTQYF.

V usage is TRBV5-1 and J usage is TRBJ2-1, with 16 nucleotides matching TRBD2. Germline lookup yields CDR1 SGHRS and CDR2 YFSETQ. Trimming cost V 4 bases and J 4 bases; bases outside gene matches: 8. The CDR3 is made up of 18 amino acids. CDR3 sequence: CASSRGTSGRALYNEQFF. CDR3 DNA sequence: TGCGCCAGCAGCCGGGGGACTAGCGGGAGGGCTCTATACAATGAGCAGTTCTTC.

This clonotype has just a few counts. V gene TRBV5-1 combines with J gene TRBJ2-1, with D unresolved. Per the germline V gene, CDR1 is SGHRS and CDR2 is YFSETQ. V was pared by 2 bases and J by 12 bases, with 12 bases between. The CDR3 loop spans 12 amino acids. The CDR3 spells CASSLTLEGQFF. CDR3 bases: TGCGCCAGCAGCTTAACCTTAGAAGGGCAGTTCTTC.

V usage is TRBV14 and J usage is TRBJ2-1; D is perhaps TRBD1 or TRBD2 (6 bases each). CDR3 length: 14 residues. Germline lookup yields CDR1 SGHDN and CDR2 FVKESK. Trimming took 3 bases from V and 11 from J, leaving 17 bases between them. The CDR3 reads CASSHPGGGTQQFF. Written as DNA, the CDR3 is TGTGCCAGCAGCCATCCCGGTGGGGGGACACAGCAGTTCTTC. Complete variable domain (other parts from reference TRBV14 and TRBJ2-1): EAGVTQFPSHSVIEKGQTVTLRCDPISGHDNLYWYRRVMGKEIKFLLHFVKESKQDESGMPNNRFLAERTGGTYSTLKVQPAELEDSGVYFCASSHPGGGTQQFFGPGTRLTVL.

The V gene is TRBV5-1, the J gene TRBJ2-5; no definite D call. V was trimmed by 3 bases and J by 6 bases, leaving 12 bases between them. Germline CDR1 is SGHRS and CDR2 is YFSETQ. This CDR3 is built from 13 residues. Here the CDR3 reads CASSSGSEKTQYF. CDR3 in DNA: TGCGCCAGCAGCTCAGGAAGCGAAAAGACCCAGTACTTC.

In this sample, this clonotype turned up a few times. The chain carries TRBV20-1 and TRBJ2-3; D unresolved. The CDR3 has 14 amino acids. Germline CDR1 reads DFQATT; CDR2 reads SNEGSKA (reference sequence). With 1 base removed from V and 0 bases from J, the gap between germline ends came to 8 bases. As DNA, the CDR3 is TGCAGTGCTAGAGTGTACGGAAGCACAGATACGCAGTATTTT. Amino acid sequence: CSARVYGSTDTQYF.

This chain's CDR3 is CATSRDIGANEQYF. CDR3 coding DNA: TGTGCCACCAGCAGAGATATTGGGGCCAATGAGCAGTACTTC. The chain joins TRBV15 to TRBJ2-4; a weak D match, TRBD1 (5 bases). The CDR3 consists of 14 residues. Trimming stripped 0 bases from V and 13 bases from J, with 16 bases between. Germline V gives CDR1 LNHNV, CDR2 YYDKDF (reference sequence). Supplemented by reference TRBV15 and TRBJ2-4, the full variable domain reads DAMVIQNPRYQVTQFGKPVTLSCSQTLNHNVMYWYQQKSSQAPKLLFHYYDKDFNNEADTPDNFQSRRPNTSFCFLDIRSPGLGDTAMYLCATSRDIGANEQYFGAGTRLSVL.

The chain combines TRBV5-1 with TRBJ1-1, with D perhaps TRBD1 (5 bases). V lost 2 bases, J lost 4 bases, and 12 bases lay in between. Per the germline V gene, CDR1 is SGHRS and CDR2 is YFSETQ. CDR3 length equals 14 residues. CDR3 nucleotides: TGCGCCAGCAGCTTAATGGGGGAAATCACTGAAGCTTTCTTT. Encoded protein: CASSLMGEITEAFF.